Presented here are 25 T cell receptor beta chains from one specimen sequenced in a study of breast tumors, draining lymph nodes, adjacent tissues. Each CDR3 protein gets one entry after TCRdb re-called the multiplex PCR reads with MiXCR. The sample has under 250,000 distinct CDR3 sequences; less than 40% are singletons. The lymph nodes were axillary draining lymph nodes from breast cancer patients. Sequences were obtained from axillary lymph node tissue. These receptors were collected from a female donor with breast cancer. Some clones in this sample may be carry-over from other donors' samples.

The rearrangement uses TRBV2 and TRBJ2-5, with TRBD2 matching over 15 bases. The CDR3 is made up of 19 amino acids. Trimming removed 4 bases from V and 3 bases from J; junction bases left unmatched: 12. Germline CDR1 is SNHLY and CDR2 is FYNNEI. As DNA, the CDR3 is TGTGCCAGCAGTGCCCACGGACTAGCGGGAGGGCCGGGGGAAGAGACCCAGTACTTC. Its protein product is CASSAHGLAGGPGEETQYF.

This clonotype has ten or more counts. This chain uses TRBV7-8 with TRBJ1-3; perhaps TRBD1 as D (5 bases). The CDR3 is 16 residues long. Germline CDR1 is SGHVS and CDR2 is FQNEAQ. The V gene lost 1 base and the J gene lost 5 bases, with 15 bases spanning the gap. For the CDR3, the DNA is TGTGCCAGCAGCTTAGGCCAGGGACTTGTTAGAAACACCATATATTTT. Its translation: CASSLGQGLVRNTIYF. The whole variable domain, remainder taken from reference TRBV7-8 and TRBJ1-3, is GAGVSQSPRYKVAKRGQDVALRCDPISGHVSLFWYQQALGQGPEFLTYFQNEAQLDKSGLPSDRFFAERPEGSVSTLKIQRTQQEDSAVYLCASSLGQGLVRNTIYFGEGSWLTVV.

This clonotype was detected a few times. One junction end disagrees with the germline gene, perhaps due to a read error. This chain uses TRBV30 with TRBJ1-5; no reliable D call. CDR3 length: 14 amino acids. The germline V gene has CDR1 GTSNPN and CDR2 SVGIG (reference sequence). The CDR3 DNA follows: TGTGCCTGGAGTTGGGCAGGATCAAGTCAGCTCCAGCATTTT. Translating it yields CAWSWAGSSQLQHF. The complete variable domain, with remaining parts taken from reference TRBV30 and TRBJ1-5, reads SQTIHQWPATLVQPVGSPLSLECTVEGTSNPNLYWYRQAAGRGLQLLFYSVGIGQISSEVPQNLSASRPQDRQFILSSKKLLLSDSGFYLCAWSWAGSSQLQHFGDGTRLSIL.

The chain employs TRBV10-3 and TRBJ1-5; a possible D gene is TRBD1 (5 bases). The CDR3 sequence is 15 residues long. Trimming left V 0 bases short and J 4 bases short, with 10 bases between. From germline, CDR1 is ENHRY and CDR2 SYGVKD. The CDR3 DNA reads TGTGCCATCAGTGAGTCGGGGGACGGGAATCAGCCCCAGCATTTT. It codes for CAISESGDGNQPQHF.

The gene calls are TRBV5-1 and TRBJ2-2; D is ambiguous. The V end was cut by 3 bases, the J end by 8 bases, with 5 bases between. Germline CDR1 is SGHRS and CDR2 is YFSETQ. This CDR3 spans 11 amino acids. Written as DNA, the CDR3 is TGCGCCAGCAGCTCGACAGGGGAGCTGTTTTTT. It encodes CASSSTGELFF.

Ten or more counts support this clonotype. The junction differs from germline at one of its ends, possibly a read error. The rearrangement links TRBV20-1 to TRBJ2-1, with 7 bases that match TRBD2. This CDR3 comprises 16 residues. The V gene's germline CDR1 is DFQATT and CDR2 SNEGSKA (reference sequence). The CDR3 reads CSVRAPGGSRYTEQFF. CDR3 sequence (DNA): TGCAGTGTTAGAGCTCCTGGCGGGAGCCGCTACACTGAGCAGTTCTTC.

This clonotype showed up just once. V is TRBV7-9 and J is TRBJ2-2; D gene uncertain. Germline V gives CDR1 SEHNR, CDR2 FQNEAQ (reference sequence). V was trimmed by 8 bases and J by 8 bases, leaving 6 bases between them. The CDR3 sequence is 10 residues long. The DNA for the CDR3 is TGTGCCAGCGAAAAGGGGGAGCTGTTTTTT. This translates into CASEKGELFF.

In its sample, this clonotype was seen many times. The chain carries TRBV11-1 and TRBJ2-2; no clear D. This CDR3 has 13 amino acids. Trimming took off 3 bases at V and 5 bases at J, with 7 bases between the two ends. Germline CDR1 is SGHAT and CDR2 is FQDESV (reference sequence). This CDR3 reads CASSFDRTGELFF. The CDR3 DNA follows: TGTGCCAGCAGCTTTGATCGGACCGGGGAGCTGTTTTTT.

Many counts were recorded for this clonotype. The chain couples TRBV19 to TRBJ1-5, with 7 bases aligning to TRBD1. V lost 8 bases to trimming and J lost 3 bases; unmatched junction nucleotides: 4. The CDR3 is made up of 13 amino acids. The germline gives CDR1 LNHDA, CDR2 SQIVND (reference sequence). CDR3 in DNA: TGTGCCAGTGGGACAGCCTACAATCAGCCCCAGCATTTT. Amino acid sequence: CASGTAYNQPQHF.

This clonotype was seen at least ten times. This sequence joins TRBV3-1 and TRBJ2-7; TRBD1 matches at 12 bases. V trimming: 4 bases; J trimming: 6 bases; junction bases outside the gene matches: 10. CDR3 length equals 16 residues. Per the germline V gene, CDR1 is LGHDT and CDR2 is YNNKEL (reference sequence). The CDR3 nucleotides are TGTGCCAGCAGCCTCAGGACGGGACAGGGGGCGGGCGAGCAGTACTTC. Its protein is CASSLRTGQGAGEQYF.

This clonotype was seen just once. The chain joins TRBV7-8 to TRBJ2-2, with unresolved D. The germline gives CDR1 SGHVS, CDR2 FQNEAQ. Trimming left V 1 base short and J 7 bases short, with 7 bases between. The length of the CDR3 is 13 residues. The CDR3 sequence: CASSLGFIGELFF. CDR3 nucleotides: TGTGCCAGCAGCTTAGGTTTTATCGGGGAGCTGTTTTTT.

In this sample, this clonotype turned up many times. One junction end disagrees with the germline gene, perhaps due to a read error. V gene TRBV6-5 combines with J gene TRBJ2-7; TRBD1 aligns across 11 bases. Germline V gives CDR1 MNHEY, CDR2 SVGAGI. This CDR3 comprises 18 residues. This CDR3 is CASSHSLPGQGATYEQYF. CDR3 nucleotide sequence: TGTGCCAGCAGTCACTCGTTGCCCGGACAGGGGGCAACCTACGAGCAGTACTTC.

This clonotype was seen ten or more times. The CDR3 DNA reads as TGCGCCAGCAGCCGATCAGAGAGCTCCGGCTACACCTTC. Amino acid sequence: CASSRSESSGYTF. This sequence joins TRBV4-1 and TRBJ1-2; D remains ambiguous. The CDR3 has 13 amino acids. The V end was cut by 4 bases, the J end by 8 bases, with 14 bases between. Germline V gives CDR1 MGHRA, CDR2 YSYEKL.

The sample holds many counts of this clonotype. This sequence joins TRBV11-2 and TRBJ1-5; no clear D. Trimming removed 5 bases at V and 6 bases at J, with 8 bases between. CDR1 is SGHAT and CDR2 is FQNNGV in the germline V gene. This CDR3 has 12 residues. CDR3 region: CASSHSGQPQHF. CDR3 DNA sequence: TGTGCCAGCAGCCACTCGGGTCAGCCCCAGCATTTT.

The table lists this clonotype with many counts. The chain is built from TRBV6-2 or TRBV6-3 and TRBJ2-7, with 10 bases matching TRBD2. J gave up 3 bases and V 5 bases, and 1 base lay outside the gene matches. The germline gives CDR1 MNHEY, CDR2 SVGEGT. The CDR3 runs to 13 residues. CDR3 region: CASSGTSVYEQYF. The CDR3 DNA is TGTGCCAGCAGTGGGACTAGCGTCTACGAGCAGTACTTC.

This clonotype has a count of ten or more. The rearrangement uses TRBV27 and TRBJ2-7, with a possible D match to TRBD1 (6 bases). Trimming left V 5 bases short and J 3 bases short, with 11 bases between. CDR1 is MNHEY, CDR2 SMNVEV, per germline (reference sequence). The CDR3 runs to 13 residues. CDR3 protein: CASSPLGGYEQYF. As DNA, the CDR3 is TGTGCCAGCAGTCCCCTAGGGGGCTACGAGCAGTACTTC.

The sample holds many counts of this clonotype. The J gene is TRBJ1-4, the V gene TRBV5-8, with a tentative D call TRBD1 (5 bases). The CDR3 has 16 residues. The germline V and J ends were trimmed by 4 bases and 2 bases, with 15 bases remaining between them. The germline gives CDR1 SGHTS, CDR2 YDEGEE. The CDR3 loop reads CASSPGTGSTNEKLFF. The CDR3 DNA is TGTGCCAGCAGCCCGGGCACAGGCTCTACTAATGAAAAACTGTTTTTT.

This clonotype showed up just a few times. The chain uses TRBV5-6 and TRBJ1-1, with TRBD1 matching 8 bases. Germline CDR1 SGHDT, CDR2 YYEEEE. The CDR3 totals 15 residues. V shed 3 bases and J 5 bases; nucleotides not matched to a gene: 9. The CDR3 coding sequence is TGTGCCAGCAGCTCGGTGCCAGGGGGCGCGACTGAAGCTTTCTTT. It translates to CASSSVPGGATEAFF.

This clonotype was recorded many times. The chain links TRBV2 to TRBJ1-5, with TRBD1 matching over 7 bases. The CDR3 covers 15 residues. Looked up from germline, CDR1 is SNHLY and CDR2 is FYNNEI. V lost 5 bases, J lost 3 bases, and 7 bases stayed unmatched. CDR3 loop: CASSWQGGNNQPQHF. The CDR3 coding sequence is TGTGCCAGCAGTTGGCAGGGGGGTAACAATCAGCCCCAGCATTTT.

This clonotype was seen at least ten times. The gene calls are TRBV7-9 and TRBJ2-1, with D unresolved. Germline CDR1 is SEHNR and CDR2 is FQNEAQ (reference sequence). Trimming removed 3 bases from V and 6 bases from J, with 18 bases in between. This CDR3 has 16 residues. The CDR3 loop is CASSFELQRLVNEQFF. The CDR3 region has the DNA TGTGCCAGCAGCTTCGAGCTGCAGAGGCTAGTCAATGAGCAGTTCTTC. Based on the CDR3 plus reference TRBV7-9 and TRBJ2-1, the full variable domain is DTGVSQNPRHKITKRGQNVTFRCDPISEHNRLYWYRQTLGQGPEFLTYFQNEAQLEKSRLLSDRFSAERPKGSFSTLEIQRTEQGDSAMYLCASSFELQRLVNEQFFGPGTRLTVL.

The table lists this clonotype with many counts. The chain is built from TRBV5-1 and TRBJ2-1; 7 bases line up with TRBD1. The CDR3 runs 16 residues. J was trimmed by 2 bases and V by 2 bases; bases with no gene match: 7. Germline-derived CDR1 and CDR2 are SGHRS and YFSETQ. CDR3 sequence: CASSLDGQAPYNEQFF. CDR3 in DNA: TGCGCCAGCAGCTTAGACGGACAGGCGCCCTACAATGAGCAGTTCTTC.

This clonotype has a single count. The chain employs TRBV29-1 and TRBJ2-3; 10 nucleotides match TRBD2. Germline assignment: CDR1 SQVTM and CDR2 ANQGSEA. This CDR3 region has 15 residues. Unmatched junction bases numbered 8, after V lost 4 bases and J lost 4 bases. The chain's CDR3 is CSVGPSGRAPDTQYF. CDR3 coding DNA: TGCAGCGTTGGCCCGAGCGGGAGGGCCCCAGATACGCAGTATTTT.

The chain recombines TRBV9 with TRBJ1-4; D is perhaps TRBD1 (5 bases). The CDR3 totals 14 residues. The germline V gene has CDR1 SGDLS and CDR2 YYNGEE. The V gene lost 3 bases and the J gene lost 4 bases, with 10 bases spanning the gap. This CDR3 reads CASSGPGGNEKLFF. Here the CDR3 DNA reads TGTGCCAGCAGCGGACCTGGGGGTAATGAAAAACTGTTTTTT.

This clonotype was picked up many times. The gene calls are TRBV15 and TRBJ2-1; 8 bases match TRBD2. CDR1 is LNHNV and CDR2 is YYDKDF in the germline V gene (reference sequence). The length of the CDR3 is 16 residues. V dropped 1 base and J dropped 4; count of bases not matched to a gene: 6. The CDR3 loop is CATSRGQRELYNEQFF. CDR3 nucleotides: TGTGCCACCAGCAGAGGGCAGCGGGAGCTTTACAATGAGCAGTTCTTC.

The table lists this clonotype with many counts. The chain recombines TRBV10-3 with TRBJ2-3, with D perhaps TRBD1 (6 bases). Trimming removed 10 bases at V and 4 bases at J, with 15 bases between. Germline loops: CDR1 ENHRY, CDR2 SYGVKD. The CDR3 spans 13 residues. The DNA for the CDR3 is TGTGCCACCACCGGGACAAAGGCAGATACGCAGTATTTT. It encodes CATTGTKADTQYF.